This record covers a single T cell receptor beta chain. It has no known antigen specificity. Base qualities are not at hand, and no much larger clone is one base apart. Using the deep immunoSEQ assay, multiplex PCR amplified TCR CDR3 regions from genomic DNA. Extracted genomic DNA from each cell subset was spread evenly across all wells of several immunoSEQ 96-well plates, with each plate serving as a replicate. For sorted subsets, roughly 200 ng genomic DNA, equal to about 30,000 T cell genomes, was loaded into each replicate PCR. Purified libraries were measured with a Qubit 3.0 fluorometer, size-checked on a Bioanalyzer 2100, and measured again with the KAPA Library Quantification kit. Every immunoSEQ 96-well plate was sequenced on a dedicated single-read 150-cycle Illumina NextSeq 550 flow cell. Under the source paper's analysis protocol: Because the immunoSEQ output held only junctional sequences and lacked quality scores, the filtering could not match the filtering applied to full-length reads. To assign V/J genes and CDR3, sequences were annotated against IMGT germline references using PyIR, a Python wrapper for IgBLAST v1.9. Any read was removed if the V/J assignment was weak (E-value above 1e-6), the CDR3 was missing, or the read contained stop codons, out-of-frame junctions, or ambiguous translated residues. V3J clonotypes were defined as sequences sharing the same inferred V gene, J gene, and CDR3 amino acid sequence. Percentage overlap between repertoires was calculated by dividing the number of shared unique clonotypes by the size of the smaller repertoire. Richness of each repertoire was evaluated using RTK rarefaction, the Chao1 estimator, and Recon v2.1 estimates of unobserved clonotypes. OLGA was used to compute generation probabilities for all TCRbeta clonotypes that the gDNA method yielded from a handful of donors. TCRdb took this table from immuneACCESS and kept in-frame rearrangements with V and J called. Such tables lack part of the clones; where checked against another copy, unresolved V genes explain under half of the gap, and the rest is unexplained. V and J calls and clone size follow that table, whereas D and trimming were derived from the DNA. For this sample the table gives 2 million to 2.5 million clones, of which 93% were detected only once. The top ten constitute about 0.34% of the sample.

Healthy HIV-negative adults with no recently reported acute infections or vaccinations were included as donors. Only Caucasian adults living in Nashville, Tennessee, USA were represented among the donors. CD4+ T cells were enriched through magnetic negative selection, after which naive cells were positively selected on CD45RA and the remaining negative fraction served as the memory subset. Blood was collected by leukapheresis, and PBMCs were isolated by Ficoll-Histopaque density gradient centrifugation and then cryopreserved in liquid nitrogen vapor phase. Purity and quantity of every magnetically sorted T cell population were checked by analytical flow cytometry. Each sorted fraction had its genomic DNA isolated and then quantified by UV absorbance on a Nanodrop 2000c. These data are taken from a study of shared clonotypes between healthy human individuals (TCRdb year 2020). Turning to the overall study: Two women and three men aged 18 to 49 years were included in the cohort. Between about 0.94 and 8.9 billion PBMCs per donor were obtained by leukapheresis. To estimate repertoire size and how much clonotype sharing occurs between individuals, the study deeply sequenced the blood TCR repertoires of roughly 5 healthy adults. To increase sequencing depth and limit assay-specific biases, different laboratories used diverse techniques to prepare libraries and sequence TCR repertoires. For each donor, CD4 naive and CD4 memory were each given three plates, CD8 naive was given two plates, and CD8 memory was given one plate. Broad study findings and their caveats: Based on pairwise subsampling, the degree of clonotype sharing among donors was expected to be affected by sequencing depth. Naive subsets generally had larger estimated clonotype richness than memory subsets did. Even with the large sequencing depth, rarefaction of the sorted-subset datasets indicated that sequencing was incomplete. Because the study included only a small number of donors, the genetic and exposure-history diversity represented was limited. When a handful of donors were compared, the shared fraction of clonotypes was about 5% for naive CD4, roughly 3.4% for naive CD8, about 2.5% for memory CD4, and less than 0.5% for memory CD8. Compared with non-shared clonotypes, clonotypes shared by all four sorted-subset donors had higher generation probabilities. Sampling was restricted to blood, and TCR repertoires in tissue are likely to differ from TCR repertoires in blood.

Looking up the germline V gene yields CDR1 KGHSH and CDR2 LQKENI. Germline trimming: 1 base from V, 3 bases from J; junction bases outside gene matches: 3. From the cysteine up to the phenylalanine, the CDR3 has a length of 15 residues. This entry keeps only the CDR3 DNA: 45 bases, framed from base 1. The receptor was derived from a young man in good health. Some clones in this sample may be carry-over from other donors' samples. The chain is made from TRBV18 and TRBJ2-1; 7 middle bases align to TRBD2. Sample: naive CD4+ T cells from PBMCs. Per the publication, the cell subset or site label means: CD45RA+ positively selected. The CDR3 has the sequence CASSPRGSVYNEQFF. DNA sequence: TGTGCCAGCTCACCACGCGGGAGCGTCTACAATGAGCAGTTCTTC. With all but the CDR3 taken from the reference TRBV18 and TRBJ2-1 genes, the full variable domain is: NAGVMQNPRHLVRRRGQEARLRCSPMKGHSHVYWYRQLPEEGLKFMVYLQKENIIDESGMPKERFSAEFPKEGPSILRIQQVVRGDSAAYFCASSPRGSVYNEQFFGPGTRLTVL.